This TCR beta chain is from a study of blood T cell repertoires in COVID-19. Libraries were prepared by immunoSEQ multiplex PCR; TCRdb keeps only in-frame clonotypes and omits some of them. This table has about 270,000 clones, 86% appearing once. The CDR3 extends over 11 amino acids. Germline V lookup: CDR1 DFQATT, CDR2 SNEGSKA (reference sequence). V was clipped by 5 bases and J by 12 bases, with 14 bases between them. The rearrangement joins TRBV20-1 to TRBJ2-1, with a possible D match to TRBD2 (5 bases). The TCR originated in a middle-aged man who had recovered from COVID-19. Sequencing was done on a sample of peripheral blood. Written as DNA, the CDR3 is TGCAGTGCTGAGAGGGTCTTCGGGCAGTTCTTC. Amino acids: CSAERVFGQFF.